These T cell receptor beta chains were read from a single sample in a study of T-cell reconstitution after alpha-beta-depleted transplantation in children. TCRdb re-called the PCR reads through MiXCR, storing one row per CDR3 protein. The sample shows about 980,000 distinct CDR3 sequences, under 30% of them seen only once. The material sequenced was PBMCs, mostly from graft donor cells, taken 360 days after TCRalphabeta/CD19-depleted stem cell transplant. The receptor source for this set is a boy under two years old who had a stem cell transplant for SCID, so the T cells may come from the graft donor. CDR3s leave out the opening cysteine and the closing phenylalanine or tryptophan.

>TRBV12-3/TRBV12-4|TRBJ2-7
ASSPSWLAVLEQY
>TRBV12-3/TRBV12-4|TRBJ2-7
ASTLSSGGAYEQY
>TRBV14|TRBJ2-5
ASSQIPETQY
>TRBV7-2|TRBJ2-5
ASSFSGTGKETQY
>TRBV3-1|TRBJ2-1
ASSQRTSAYNEQF
>TRBV7-9|TRBJ2-3
ASTYGPDTQY
>TRBV7-8|TRBJ1-5
ASSLNLPGLLQPQH
>TRBV5-1|TRBJ2-3
ASSLVVGGTQY
>TRBV24-1|TRBJ2-2
APPISGYGELF
>TRBV5-5|TRBJ2-7
ASSSWGQTSSYEQY
>TRBV7-2|TRBJ1-5
ASSLKAGRKPQH
>TRBV27|TRBJ1-1
ASQLAEGVGTEAF
>TRBV24-1|TRBJ1-6
ATSERGYSPLH
>TRBV28|TRBJ1-2
ASSLRLYGYT
>TRBV3-1|TRBJ2-2
ASSRPTGADTGELF
>TRBV12-3/TRBV12-4|TRBJ2-7
ASSQQGGPYEQY
>TRBV20-1|TRBJ2-7
SARGTSGEKPSYEQY
>TRBV3-1|TRBJ2-7
ASSQGSWEQY
>TRBV25-1|TRBJ2-5
ASRGFDGHETQY
>TRBV18|TRBJ1-5
ASSPPGGHQPQH
>TRBV24-1|TRBJ2-3
ATAMGDIRTDTQY
>TRBV2|TRBJ2-7
ASSLDSSGYEQY
>TRBV3-1|TRBJ2-1
ASSHGSLNLLQF
>TRBV29-1|TRBJ2-3
SVISGGRGDTQY
>TRBV6-5|TRBJ2-2
ASSYGIAEGFRGTGELF
>TRBV7-8|TRBJ2-5
ASSTLPGTSAEETQY
>TRBV9|TRBJ1-3
ASSRTGSSGNTIY
>TRBV5-8|TRBJ1-5
ASSLTWDRGPNQPQH
>TRBV29-1|TRBJ2-3
SVEPPSTDTQY
>TRBV4-2|TRBJ1-5
ASSQEDREAHQPQH
>TRBV20-1|TRBJ2-5
SAAGQDQETQY
>TRBV27|TRBJ1-1
ASSLLTRGSTEAF
>TRBV20-1|TRBJ1-4
SVRQGSEKLF
>TRBV12-3/TRBV12-4|TRBJ2-1
ASSLVARTYNEQF
>TRBV6-6|TRBJ1-1
ASSSYWNTEAF
>TRBV4-3|TRBJ2-3
ASSQAPRLAGGGDTQY
>TRBV7-6|TRBJ2-1
ASSLWAGGPDEQF
>TRBV4-3|TRBJ2-7
ASSRRQDSYEQY
>TRBV4-1|TRBJ1-5
ASSQGPNQPQH
>TRBV7-8|TRBJ2-1
ASSQAYAGGLYNEQF
>TRBV5-1|TRBJ2-2
ASSLEMATGELF
>TRBV11-1|TRBJ2-3
ASSFVLSGTQY
>TRBV7-2|TRBJ1-3
ASSFAVDSGNTIY
>TRBV4-3|TRBJ1-1
ASSQAGAPNTEAF
>TRBV3-1|TRBJ2-2
ASSRGGGPGELF
>TRBV12-3/TRBV12-4|TRBJ2-2
ASSPQRGHGAGELF
>TRBV29-1|TRBJ1-1
SVHGGSWTEAF
>TRBV9|TRBJ2-2
ASSVNVRSNTGELF
>TRBV5-1|TRBJ2-3
ASSLVGGASGASTDTQY
>TRBV7-9|TRBJ2-1
ASSLAQGAGNEQF
>TRBV20-1|TRBJ2-7
SAISGGSNNYEQY
>TRBV28|TRBJ2-7
ASSLSPGITYEQY
>TRBV7-9|TRBJ2-2
ASSFEVSGELF
>TRBV15|TRBJ1-6
ATSRGRLGNSPLH